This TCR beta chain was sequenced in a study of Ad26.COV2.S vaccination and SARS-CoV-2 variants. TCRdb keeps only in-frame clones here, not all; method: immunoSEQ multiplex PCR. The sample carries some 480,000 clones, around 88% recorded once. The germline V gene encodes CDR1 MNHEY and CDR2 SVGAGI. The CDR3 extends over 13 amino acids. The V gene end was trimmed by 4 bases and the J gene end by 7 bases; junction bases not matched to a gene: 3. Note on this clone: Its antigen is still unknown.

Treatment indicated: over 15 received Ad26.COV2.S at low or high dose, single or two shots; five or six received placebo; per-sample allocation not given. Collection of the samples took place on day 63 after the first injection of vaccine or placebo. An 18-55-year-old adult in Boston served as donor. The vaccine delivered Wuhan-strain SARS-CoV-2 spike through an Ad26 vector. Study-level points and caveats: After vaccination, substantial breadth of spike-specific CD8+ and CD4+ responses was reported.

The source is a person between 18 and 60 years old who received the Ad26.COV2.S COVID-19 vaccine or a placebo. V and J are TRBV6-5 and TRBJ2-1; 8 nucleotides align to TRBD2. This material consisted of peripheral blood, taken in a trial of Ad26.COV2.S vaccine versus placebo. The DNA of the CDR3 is TGTGCCAGCAGTTCGGGGGGGCCAAATGAGCAGTTCTTC. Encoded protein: CASSSGGPNEQFF.